This T cell receptor beta chain was captured by sequencing in a study of cytomegalovirus exposure and HLA in healthy donors. The CDR3 has 11 amino acids. The germline CDR1 and CDR2 sequences are MGHRA and YSYEKL. Trimming took off 0 bases at V and 13 bases at J, with 9 bases between the two ends. The study ran its PCR with 60 Vbeta and 13 Jbeta primers. Authors' data handling: Among the unique TCR beta chains that a later analysis counted, roughly 80 million in all, roughly 11 million were shared. Measured with immunoSEQ multiplex PCR; TCRdb has only the in-frame clones, and not every one. V and J calls and clone size follow that table, whereas D and trimming were derived from the DNA. This listing includes roughly 51,000 clones.

The J gene is TRBJ1-2, the V gene TRBV4-1; D unclear. This clonotype was sampled from a male donor in good health and CMV-seropositive. The material sequenced was PBMCs. The CDR3 DNA reads TGCGCCAGCAGCCAAGATTTCTCCCCCACCTTC. Protein: CASSQDFSPTF.